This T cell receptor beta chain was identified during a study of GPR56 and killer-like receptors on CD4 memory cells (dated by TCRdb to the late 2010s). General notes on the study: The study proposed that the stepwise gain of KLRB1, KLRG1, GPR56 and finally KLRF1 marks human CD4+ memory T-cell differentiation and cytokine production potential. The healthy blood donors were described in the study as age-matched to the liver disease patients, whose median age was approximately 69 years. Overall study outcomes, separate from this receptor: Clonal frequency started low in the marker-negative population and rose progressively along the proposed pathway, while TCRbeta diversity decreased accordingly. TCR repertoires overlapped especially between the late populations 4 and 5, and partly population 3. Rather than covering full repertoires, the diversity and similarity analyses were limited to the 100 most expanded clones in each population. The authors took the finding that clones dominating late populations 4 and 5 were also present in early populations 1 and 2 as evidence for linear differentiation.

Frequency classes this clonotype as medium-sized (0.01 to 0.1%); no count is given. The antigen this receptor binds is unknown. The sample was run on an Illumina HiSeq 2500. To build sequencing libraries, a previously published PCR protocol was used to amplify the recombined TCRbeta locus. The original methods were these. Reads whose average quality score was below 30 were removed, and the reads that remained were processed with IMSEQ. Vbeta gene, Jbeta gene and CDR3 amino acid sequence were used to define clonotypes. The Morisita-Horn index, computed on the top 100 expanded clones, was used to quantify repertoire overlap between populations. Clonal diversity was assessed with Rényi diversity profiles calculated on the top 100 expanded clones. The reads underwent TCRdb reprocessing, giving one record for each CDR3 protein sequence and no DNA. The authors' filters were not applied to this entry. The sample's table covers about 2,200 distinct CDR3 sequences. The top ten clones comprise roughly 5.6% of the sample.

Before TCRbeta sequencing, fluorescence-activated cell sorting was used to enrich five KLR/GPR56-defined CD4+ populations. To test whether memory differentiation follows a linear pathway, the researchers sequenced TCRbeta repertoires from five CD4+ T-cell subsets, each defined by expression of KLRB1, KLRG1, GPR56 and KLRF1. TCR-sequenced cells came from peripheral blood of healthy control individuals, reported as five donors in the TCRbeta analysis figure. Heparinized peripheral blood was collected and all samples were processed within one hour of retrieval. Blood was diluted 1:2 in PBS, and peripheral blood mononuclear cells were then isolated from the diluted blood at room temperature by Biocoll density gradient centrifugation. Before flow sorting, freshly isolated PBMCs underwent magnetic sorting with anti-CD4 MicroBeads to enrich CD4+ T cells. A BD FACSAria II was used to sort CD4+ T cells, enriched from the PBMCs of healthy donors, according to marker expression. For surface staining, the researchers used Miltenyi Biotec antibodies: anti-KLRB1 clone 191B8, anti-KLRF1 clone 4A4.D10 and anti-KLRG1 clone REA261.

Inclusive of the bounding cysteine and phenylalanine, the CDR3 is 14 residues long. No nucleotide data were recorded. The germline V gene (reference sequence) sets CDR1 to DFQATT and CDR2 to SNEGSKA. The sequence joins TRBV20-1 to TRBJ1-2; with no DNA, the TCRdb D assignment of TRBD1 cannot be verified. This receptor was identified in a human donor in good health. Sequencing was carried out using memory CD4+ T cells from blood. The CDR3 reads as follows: CSARADRDWYGYTF.